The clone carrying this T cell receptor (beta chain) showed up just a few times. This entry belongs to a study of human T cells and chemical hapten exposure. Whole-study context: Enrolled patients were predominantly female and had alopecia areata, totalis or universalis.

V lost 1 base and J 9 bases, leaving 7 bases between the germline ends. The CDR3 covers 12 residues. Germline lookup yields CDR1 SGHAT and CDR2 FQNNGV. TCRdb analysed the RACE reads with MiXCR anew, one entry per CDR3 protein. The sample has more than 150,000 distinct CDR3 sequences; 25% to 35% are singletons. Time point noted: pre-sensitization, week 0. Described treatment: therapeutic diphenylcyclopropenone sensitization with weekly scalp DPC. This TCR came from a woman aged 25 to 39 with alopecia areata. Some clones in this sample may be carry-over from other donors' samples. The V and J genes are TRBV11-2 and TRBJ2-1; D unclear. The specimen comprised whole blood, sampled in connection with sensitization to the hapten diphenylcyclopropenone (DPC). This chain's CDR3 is CASSLVVGEQFF. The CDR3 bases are TGTGCCAGCAGCTTAGTGGTGGGTGAGCAGTTCTTC.